This T cell receptor (beta chain) was identified during a study of blood T cell repertoires in COVID-19 (dated by TCRdb to 2019 to 2021). Context from the whole study: The collaborator samples originated in the United States, Italy and Spain and spanned the acute and convalescent phases of COVID-19. The prospective study material was composed of cDNA or gDNA derived from T cells, B-cell-depleted T cells, or PBMCs. Subjects who had been exposed to COVID-19, were actively infected with it, or had recovered from it provided the deeply sampled blood TCRbeta repertoires that made up the dataset. The repertoires were made available in a free public database intended to serve as a resource for research on the immune response to SARS-CoV-2. The samples were drawn from two sources: the first 160 participants of the ongoing ImmuneRACE study, and 950 to 1,500 subjects contributed by 6 global collaborators. The sample metadata nearly always contained a de-identified subject ID, COVID-19 status, age in years and sex. Where available, HLA class I and class II types were taken from metadata supplied by the sample provider and were not determined by assay-based typing.

CDR1 and CDR2 are drawn from the germline V gene: MNHEY, SVGEGT. Including cysteine and phenylalanine, the CDR3 has 14 amino acids. The CDR3 DNA has 42 bases and is translated from base 1. A second Seattle source provided samples from volunteer blood donors who had recovered from COVID-19. The collaborating institutions used their own protocols to collect whole blood in K2EDTA tubes. For TCRbeta analysis, collaborators shipped samples in one of three forms: frozen whole blood, isolated PBMCs, or DNA extracted from either of those sample types. Findings and caveats that apply to the study as a whole: The amount of clinical and demographic metadata varied by source and participant and was provided uncurated.

On this clone itself: Its antigen is not yet known. An end of the junction does not agree with germline; a read error may underlie this.

TCRbeta CDR3 regions were amplified from genomic DNA by means of the immunoSEQ Assay, a bias-controlled multiplex PCR. The original methods were these. Within the assay, amplification of reference gene primers was used to estimate how many nucleated cells each sample contained. To quantify the absolute abundance of each unique TCRbeta CDR3 rearrangement, sequence reads were collapsed and filtered. For each sample, productive Simpson clonality was calculated by taking the square root of Simpson's diversity index across productive rearrangements. Sourced from immuneACCESS, this table was stored by TCRdb with only in-frame sequences that have V and J called. A share of the clones is absent; for the studies checked, an unresolved V gene accounts for under half, and the remainder has no known explanation. D and trimming come from the DNA, and the V and J calls and clone size come from that table. The sample contains some 250,000 clones, approximately 86% of them found a single time. The ten largest clones capture around 2.8% of the sample.

This TCR came from a woman in her twenties or thirties who had recovered from COVID-19. Sample: peripheral blood. This chain is built from TRBV6-2 or TRBV6-3 and TRBJ1-2, and 10 bases in between align with TRBD1. At the DNA level, the sequence is TGTGCCAGCACCCCGGAGACAGGGGGCTATGGCTACATCTTC. The resulting protein is CASTPETGGYGYIF.